This record looks at one T cell receptor beta chain sequence and its context. Its matching antigen is unknown. The CDR3 is made up of 14 amino acids. Trimming cost V 2 bases and J 6 bases; bases outside gene matches: 5. Germline loops: CDR1 SGHDN, CDR2 FVKESK. TCRdb analysed the reads with MiXCR anew, one entry per CDR3 protein. The data contain fewer than 550,000 distinct CDR3 sequences, around 10% of them singletons. These data come from a study of T cell repertoires in cytomegalovirus infection. Study-wide context: Indications came from public TCR beta signatures; they pointed to CMV infection and to a matching HLA type. General study points: The study found HLA-C-restricted CMV-specific TCR beta clonotypes dominating the ex vivo response. Carriage of CMV together with the relevant HLA was identifiable through cumulative public TCR beta family frequency.

Specimen: PBMCs. The gene calls are TRBV14 and TRBJ2-3; 7 nucleotides match TRBD1. The clonotype originates from a human donor in good health (CMV status not recorded). Some clones in this sample may be carry-over from other donors' samples. This CDR3 is CASSQFVGQDTQYF. DNA of the CDR3: TGTGCCAGCAGCCAATTTGTGGGACAGGATACGCAGTATTTT.